What follows describes a single T cell receptor (beta chain). The antigen is undetermined. Construction of the TCR beta libraries employed iRepertoire HTBI primers in conjunction with Arm-PCR of CDR3 regions. TCRdb analysed the multiplex PCR reads with MiXCR anew, one entry per CDR3 protein. The sample holds 400,000 to 550,000 distinct CDR3 sequences, more than 12% seen once. This sample is part of a study of regulatory T cells in long-lasting Graves disease. Whole-study results and caveats: Repertoires from persistent disease leaned toward TRBV28, TRBJ1-2 and TRBJ2-5.

V dropped 0 bases and J dropped 1; count of bases not matched to a gene: 7. The CDR3 runs 18 residues. The germline V gene has CDR1 MNHEY and CDR2 SVGAGI. As for time point: newly diagnosed GD, antithyroid drugs for less than 3 months. Making the TCR library involved RNA that had been extracted from PBMCs. This sample also appeared in a second study, on T cells in Graves' hyperthyroidism and ophthalmopathy.

The chain uses TRBV6-5 and TRBJ2-5; 11 nucleotides match TRBD2. This clonotype originated in a woman in her 30s with Graves disease. The specimen comprised peripheral blood mononuclear cells (PBMCs), sampled at new diagnosis, from a patient treated with antithyroid drugs. The CDR3 bases are TGTGCCAGCAGTTACTCGGACCTAGCGGGAGGAATCCAAGAGACCCAGTACTTC. As protein: CASSYSDLAGGIQETQYF.